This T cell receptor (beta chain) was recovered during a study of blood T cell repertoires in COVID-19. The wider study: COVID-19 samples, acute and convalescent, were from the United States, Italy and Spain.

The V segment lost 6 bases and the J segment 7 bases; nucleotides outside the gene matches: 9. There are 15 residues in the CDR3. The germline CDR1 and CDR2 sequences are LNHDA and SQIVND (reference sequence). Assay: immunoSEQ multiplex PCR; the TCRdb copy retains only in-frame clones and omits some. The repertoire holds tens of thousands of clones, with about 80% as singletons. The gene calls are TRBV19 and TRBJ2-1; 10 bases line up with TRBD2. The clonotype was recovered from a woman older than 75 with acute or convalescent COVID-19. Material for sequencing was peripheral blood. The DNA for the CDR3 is TGTGCCAGTAGCTACCTAGCGGGAGTTGGAAATGAGCAGTTCTTC. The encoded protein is CASSYLAGVGNEQFF.